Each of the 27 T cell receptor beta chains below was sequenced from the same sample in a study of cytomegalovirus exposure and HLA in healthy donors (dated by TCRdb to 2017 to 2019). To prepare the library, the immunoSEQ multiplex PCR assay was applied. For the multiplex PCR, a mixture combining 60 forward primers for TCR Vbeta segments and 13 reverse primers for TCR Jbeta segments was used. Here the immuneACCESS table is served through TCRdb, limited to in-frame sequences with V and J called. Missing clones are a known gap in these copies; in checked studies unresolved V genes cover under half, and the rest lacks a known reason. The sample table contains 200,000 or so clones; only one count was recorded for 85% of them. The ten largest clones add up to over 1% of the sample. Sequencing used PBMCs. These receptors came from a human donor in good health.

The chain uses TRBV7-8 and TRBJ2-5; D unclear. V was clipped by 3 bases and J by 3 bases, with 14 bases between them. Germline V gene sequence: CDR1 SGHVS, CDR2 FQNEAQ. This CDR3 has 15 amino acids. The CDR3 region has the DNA TGTGCCAGCAGCTTGTTAGTTTCTCATAAAGAGACCCAGTACTTC. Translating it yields CASSLLVSHKETQYF.

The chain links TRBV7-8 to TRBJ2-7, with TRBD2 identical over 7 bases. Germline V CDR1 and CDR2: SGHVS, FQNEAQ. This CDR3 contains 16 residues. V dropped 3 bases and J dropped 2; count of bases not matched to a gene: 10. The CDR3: CASSFSPRGSTYEQYF. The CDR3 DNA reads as TGTGCCAGCAGCTTTTCCCCCCGCGGGAGTACCTACGAGCAGTACTTC.

This CDR3 is CSVVRTSNYEQYF. DNA for the CDR3: TGCAGCGTTGTGCGGACTAGTAACTACGAGCAGTACTTC. V and J are TRBV29-1 and TRBJ2-7, with 7 bases matching TRBD2. CDR3 length: 13 residues. From germline, CDR1 is SQVTM and CDR2 ANQGSEA. With V trimmed by 4 bases and J by 3 bases, 6 bases remained unmatched.

The CDR3 reads CASSPMGQGTYEQYF. Written as DNA, the CDR3 is TGTGCCAGCTCACCAATGGGACAGGGAACCTACGAGCAGTACTTC. V and J are TRBV18 and TRBJ2-7; 9 nucleotides agree with TRBD1. Germline-derived CDR1 and CDR2 are KGHSH and LQKENI. The V segment lost 2 bases and the J segment 2 bases; nucleotides outside the gene matches: 4. The CDR3 is 15 amino acids.

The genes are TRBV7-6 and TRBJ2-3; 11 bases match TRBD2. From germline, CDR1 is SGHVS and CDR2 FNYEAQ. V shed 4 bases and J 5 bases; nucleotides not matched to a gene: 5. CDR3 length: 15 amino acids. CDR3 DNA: TGTGCCAGCAGCTCGGGACTAGCGGCCGGAGATACGCAGTATTTT. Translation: CASSSGLAAGDTQYF.

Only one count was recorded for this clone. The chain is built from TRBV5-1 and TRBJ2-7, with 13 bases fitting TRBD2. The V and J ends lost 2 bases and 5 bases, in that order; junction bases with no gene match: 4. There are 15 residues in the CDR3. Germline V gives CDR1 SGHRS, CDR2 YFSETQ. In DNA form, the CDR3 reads TGCGCCAGCAGCTTTACTAGCGGGAGGGCCAACGAGCAGTACTTC. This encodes CASSFTSGRANEQYF.

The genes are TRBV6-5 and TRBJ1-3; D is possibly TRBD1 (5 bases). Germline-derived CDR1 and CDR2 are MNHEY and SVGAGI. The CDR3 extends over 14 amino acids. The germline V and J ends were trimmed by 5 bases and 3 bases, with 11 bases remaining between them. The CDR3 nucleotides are TGTGCCAGCAGTAATGGGCAGGGTGGAAACACCATATATTTT. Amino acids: CASSNGQGGNTIYF.

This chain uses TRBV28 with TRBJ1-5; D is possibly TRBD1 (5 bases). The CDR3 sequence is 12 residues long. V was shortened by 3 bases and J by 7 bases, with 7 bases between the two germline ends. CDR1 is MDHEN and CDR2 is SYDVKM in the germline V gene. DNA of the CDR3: TGTGCCAGCAGTTTGGGGGGGCAGCCCCAGCATTTT. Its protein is CASSLGGQPQHF.

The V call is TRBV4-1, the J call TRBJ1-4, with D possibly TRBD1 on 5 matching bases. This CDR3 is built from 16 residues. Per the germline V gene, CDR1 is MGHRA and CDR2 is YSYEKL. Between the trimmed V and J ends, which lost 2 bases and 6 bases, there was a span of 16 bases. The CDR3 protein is CASSQPYSGGDEKLFF. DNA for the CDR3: TGCGCCAGCAGCCAACCCTACTCCGGAGGGGATGAAAAACTGTTTTTT.

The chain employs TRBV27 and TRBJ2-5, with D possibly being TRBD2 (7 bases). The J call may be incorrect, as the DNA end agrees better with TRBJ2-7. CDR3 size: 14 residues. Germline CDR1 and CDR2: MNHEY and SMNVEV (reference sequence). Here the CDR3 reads CASRRRGGSYEQYF. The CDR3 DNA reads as TGTGCCAGCCGGAGAAGGGGGGGGTCCTACGAGCAGTACTTC.

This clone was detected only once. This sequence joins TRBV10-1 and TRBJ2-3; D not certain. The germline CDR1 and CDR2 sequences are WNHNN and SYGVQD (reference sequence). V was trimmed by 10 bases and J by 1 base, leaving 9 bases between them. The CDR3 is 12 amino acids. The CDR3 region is CATWSGTDTQYF. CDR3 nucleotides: TGCGCCACGTGGAGCGGCACAGATACGCAGTATTTT.

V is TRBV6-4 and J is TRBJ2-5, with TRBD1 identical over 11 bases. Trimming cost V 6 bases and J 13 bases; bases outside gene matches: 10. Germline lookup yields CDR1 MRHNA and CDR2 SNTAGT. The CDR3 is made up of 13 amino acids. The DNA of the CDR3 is TGTGCCAGCAGCCCGAGGACAGGGGGCATTCGGTACTTC. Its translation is CASSPRTGGIRYF.

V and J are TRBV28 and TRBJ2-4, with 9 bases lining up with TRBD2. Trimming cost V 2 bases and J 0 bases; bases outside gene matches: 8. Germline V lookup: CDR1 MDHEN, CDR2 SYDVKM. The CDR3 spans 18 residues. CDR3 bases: TGTGCCAGCAGTTTAACAGGGACTAGCTCCTTAGCCAAAAACATTCAGTACTTC. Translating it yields CASSLTGTSSLAKNIQYF.

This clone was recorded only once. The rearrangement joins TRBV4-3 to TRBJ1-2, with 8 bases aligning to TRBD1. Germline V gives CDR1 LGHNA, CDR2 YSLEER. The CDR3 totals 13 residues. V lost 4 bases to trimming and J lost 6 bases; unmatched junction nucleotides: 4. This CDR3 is CASSRRTGNGYTF. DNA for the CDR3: TGCGCCAGCAGCCGCAGGACAGGGAATGGCTACACCTTC.

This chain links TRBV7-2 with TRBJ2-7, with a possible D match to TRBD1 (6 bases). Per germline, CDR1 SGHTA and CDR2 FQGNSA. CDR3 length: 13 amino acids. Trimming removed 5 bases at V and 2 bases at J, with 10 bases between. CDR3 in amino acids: CASSRDKTYEQYF. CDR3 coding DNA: TGTGCCAGCAGCCGGGACAAGACCTACGAGCAGTACTTC.

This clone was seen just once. CDR3 DNA sequence: TGTGCCAGCAGTAGGGGAAACGACAATCAGCCCCAGCATTTT. Its protein product is CASSRGNDNQPQHF. The chain is built from TRBV2 and TRBJ1-5; a possible D gene is TRBD1 (5 bases). Germline CDR1 SNHLY, CDR2 FYNNEI. The CDR3 runs 14 residues. Trimming pared 5 bases from V and 3 bases from J, leaving 11 bases between.

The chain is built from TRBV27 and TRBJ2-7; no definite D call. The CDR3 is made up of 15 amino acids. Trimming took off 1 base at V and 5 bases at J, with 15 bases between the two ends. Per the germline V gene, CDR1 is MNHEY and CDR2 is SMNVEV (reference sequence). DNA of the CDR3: TGTGCCAGCAGTTTATACCGAGCGTCCATCCACGAGCAGTACTTC. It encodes CASSLYRASIHEQYF.

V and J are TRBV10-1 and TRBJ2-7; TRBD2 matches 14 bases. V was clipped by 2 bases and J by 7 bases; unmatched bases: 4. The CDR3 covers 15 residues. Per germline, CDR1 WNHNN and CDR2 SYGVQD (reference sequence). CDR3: CASSEGTSGSREQYF. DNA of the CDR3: TGCGCCAGCAGTGAGGGGACTAGCGGGAGTAGGGAGCAGTACTTC.

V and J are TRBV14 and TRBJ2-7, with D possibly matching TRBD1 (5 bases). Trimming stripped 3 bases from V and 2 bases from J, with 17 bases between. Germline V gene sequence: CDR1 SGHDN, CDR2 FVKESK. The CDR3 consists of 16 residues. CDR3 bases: TGTGCCAGCAGCCATCTAGGGGATACGGAGCCCTACGAGCAGTACTTC. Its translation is CASSHLGDTEPYEQYF.

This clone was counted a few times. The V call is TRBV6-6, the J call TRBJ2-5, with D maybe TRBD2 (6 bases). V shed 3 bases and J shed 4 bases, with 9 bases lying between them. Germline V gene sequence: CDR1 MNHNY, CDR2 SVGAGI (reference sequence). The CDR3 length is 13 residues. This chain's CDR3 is CASSYPSAETQYF. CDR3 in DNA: TGTGCCAGCAGTTATCCTAGCGCAGAGACCCAGTACTTC.

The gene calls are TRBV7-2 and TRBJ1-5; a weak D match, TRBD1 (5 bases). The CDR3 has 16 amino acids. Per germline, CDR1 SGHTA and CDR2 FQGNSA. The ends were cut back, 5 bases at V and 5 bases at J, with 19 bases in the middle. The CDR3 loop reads CASSQEWTREDQPQHF. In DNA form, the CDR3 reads TGTGCCAGCAGCCAAGAATGGACAAGGGAGGATCAGCCCCAGCATTTT.

The CDR3 DNA follows: TGTGCCAGCAGCAGGAACCCGGGACTAGCGGGAGCCGAAGAGCAGTTCTTC. Translated: CASSRNPGLAGAEEQFF. V gene TRBV7-3 combines with J gene TRBJ2-1; 14 positions match TRBD2. Germline V CDR1 and CDR2: SGHTA, FQGTGA. The CDR3 length is 17 residues. Trimming at V came to 5 bases and at J to 10 bases, leaving 13 bases not matched to a gene.

The CDR3 sequence: CASSVLKTGTDTQYF. For the CDR3, the DNA is TGTGCCAGCAGTGTACTTAAAACGGGCACAGATACGCAGTATTTT. V is TRBV6-1 and J is TRBJ2-3; no clear D. V lost 4 bases to trimming and J lost 1 base, with 12 bases between them. This CDR3 contains 15 residues. In germline, CDR1 is MNHNS, CDR2 SASEGT.

The CDR3 bases are TGCAGCGTTGAAGATCCAGGGGGAAATACTGAAGCTTTCTTT. It codes for CSVEDPGGNTEAFF. The V call is TRBV29-1, the J call TRBJ1-1; 7 bases line up with TRBD1. Trimming cost V 0 bases and J 5 bases; bases outside gene matches: 6. CDR1 is SQVTM, CDR2 ANQGSEA, per germline. This CDR3 spans 14 amino acids.

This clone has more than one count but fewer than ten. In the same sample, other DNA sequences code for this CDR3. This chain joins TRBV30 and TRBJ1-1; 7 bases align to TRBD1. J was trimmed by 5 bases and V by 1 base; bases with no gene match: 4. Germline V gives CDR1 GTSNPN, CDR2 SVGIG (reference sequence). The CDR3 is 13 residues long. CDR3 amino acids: CAWSGQGGTEAFF. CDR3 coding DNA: TGTGCCTGGAGTGGACAGGGTGGTACTGAAGCTTTCTTT.

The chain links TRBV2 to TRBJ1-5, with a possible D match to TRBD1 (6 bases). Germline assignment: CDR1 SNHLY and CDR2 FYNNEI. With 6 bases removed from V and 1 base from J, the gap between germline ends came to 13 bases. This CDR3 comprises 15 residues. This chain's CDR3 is CASRSGTLSNQPQHF. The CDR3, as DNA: TGTGCCAGCAGATCCGGGACACTCAGCAATCAGCCCCAGCATTTT.

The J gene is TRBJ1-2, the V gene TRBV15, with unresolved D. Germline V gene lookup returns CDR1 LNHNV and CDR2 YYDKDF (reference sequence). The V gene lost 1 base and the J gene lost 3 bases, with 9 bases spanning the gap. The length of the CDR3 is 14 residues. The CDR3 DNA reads TGTGCCACCAGCAGAGCTCCAGGTGACTATGGCTACACCTTC. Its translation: CATSRAPGDYGYTF.